This entry features one T cell receptor (beta chain) sequence. The V segment lost 5 bases and the J segment 4 bases; nucleotides outside the gene matches: 0. Looked up from germline, CDR1 is SQVTM and CDR2 is ANQGSEA. The CDR3 length is 11 residues. Conversion of TCR transcripts into cDNA relied on 5'RACE template switching, which added a universal primer site and UMIs. Using its own MiXCR run on the 5' RACE reads, TCRdb lists one record per CDR3 protein. Of 46,000 or so distinct CDR3 sequences in the sample, around 6.8% were seen once. The data belong to a study of T cells after yellow fever vaccination. Study-level information: For low cell numbers, libraries were made with SMART-Seq v4 Ultra Low Input.

The specimen comprised PBMCs, either bulk or a sorted T-cell subset (CD4+, CD8+, memory, or dextramer-sorted; not recorded which), sampled 45 days after the yellow fever booster vaccination. The chain uses TRBV29-1 and TRBJ2-7, with TRBD2 identical over 9 bases. The clonotype was recovered from a man younger than 45 who received the YFV17D yellow fever vaccine. DNA for the CDR3: TGCAGCGTTACTAGCGGGTACGAGCAGTACTTC. Protein: CSVTSGYEQYF.